A single sample is the source of the 5 T cell receptor beta chains below, sequenced in a study of T cell responses to AZD1222 COVID-19 vaccine. Data came from immunoSEQ multiplex PCR; TCRdb stores just in-frame clones and leaves some out. The sample lists 180,000 or so clones, 90% to 95% occurring once. This material consisted of peripheral blood, taken 28 days after the second AZD1222 dose. These receptors were taken from an adult who received the AZD1222 COVID-19 vaccine.

This chain uses TRBV28 with TRBJ2-7; D call uncertain. CDR1 is MDHEN, CDR2 SYDVKM, per germline. V was trimmed by 2 bases and J by 5 bases, leaving 13 bases between them. CDR3 length: 14 residues. CDR3 region: CASSLSPGWDEQYF. The CDR3 DNA reads as TGTGCCAGCAGTTTAAGCCCAGGATGGGACGAGCAGTACTTC.

V is TRBV12-3 or TRBV12-4 and J is TRBJ2-3; D is unresolved. There are 13 residues in the CDR3. V lost 0 bases and J lost 5, with 6 bases in between. The CDR3 coding sequence is TGTGCCAGCAGTTTAGCACCAGAAGATACGCAGTATTTT. Translating it yields CASSLAPEDTQYF.

The chain employs TRBV19 and TRBJ2-1; 8 nucleotides match TRBD2. The CDR3 runs 14 residues. Trimming cost V 2 bases and J 7 bases; bases outside gene matches: 4. Germline lookup yields CDR1 LNHDA and CDR2 SQIVND (reference sequence). The CDR3 DNA follows: TGTGCCAGTAGTATACTAGCGGGCGGTAATGAGCAGTTCTTC. Protein product: CASSILAGGNEQFF.

The V call is TRBV27, the J call TRBJ2-1, with 12 bases lining up with TRBD2. This CDR3 has 15 residues. Germline CDR1 is MNHEY and CDR2 is SMNVEV (reference sequence). J was trimmed by 8 bases and V by 2 bases; bases with no gene match: 4. CDR3 DNA: TGTGCCAGCAGTTTAAAGACTAGCGGGAGCCATGAGCAGTTCTTC. Amino acid sequence: CASSLKTSGSHEQFF.

This chain connects TRBV27 to TRBJ1-1, with 7 bases fitting TRBD1. Unmatched junction bases numbered 14, after V lost 7 bases and J lost 0 bases. The V gene's germline CDR1 is MNHEY and CDR2 SMNVEV (reference sequence). The CDR3 contains 17 residues. This CDR3 reads CASTFWDSLILNTEAFF. CDR3 nucleotides: TGTGCCAGCACCTTCTGGGACAGCCTAATACTGAACACTGAAGCTTTCTTT.